This entry describes one TCR beta chain. Its specificity is not known. CDR1 and CDR2 from the germline V gene are SGDLS and YYNGEE. This CDR3 is built from 17 residues. V dropped 1 base and J dropped 4; count of bases not matched to a gene: 11. This sample was taken from a study of cytomegalovirus exposure and HLA in healthy donors. The wider study: There were approximately 85 million unique TCRs (from HLA-typed donors) in an early data release. Regarding the study as a whole: According to a later analysis, most TCR beta chains associated with CMV appeared HLA-restricted. Analyzed later, association rates of TCRs varied across HLA loci, with DRB1 most and HLA-C fewest.

The PCR ran on 60 Vbeta and 13 Jbeta primers. Profiling relied on immunoSEQ multiplex PCR, and the TCRdb table lists in-frame clones only, not all of them. The sample has approximately 160,000 clones, 80% seen once. The rearrangement links TRBV9 to TRBJ2-5; TRBD2 matches 9 bases. Specimen: PBMCs. This clonotype was sampled from a human donor in good health. The CDR3, as DNA: TGTGCCAGCAGCGTATCCAGCGGGGGGAGGGGCAGAGAGACCCAGTACTTC. As protein: CASSVSSGGRGRETQYF.